This T cell receptor (beta chain) was captured by sequencing in a study of blood T cells in healthy people across ages. The study, taken as a whole, reports: Whereas aged donors had fewer naive CD4+ cells, long-lived donors had more of them and higher diversity. Shifts in expanded clonotypes may have been confounded by donor CMV status, which was unknown.

A sample-barcoded 5' primer and a J-beta primer mix were used in a second PCR of about 6 to 11 cycles. From the 5' RACE reads, TCRdb called clonotypes with MiXCR, one entry per CDR3 protein. The sample consists of approximately 1.5 million distinct CDR3 sequences, roughly two fifths of them appearing once. Peripheral blood was drawn, approximately 9.7 milliliters per donor. V was clipped by 5 bases and J by 3 bases, with 14 bases between them. The CDR3 consists of 15 residues. The germline V gene encodes CDR1 SGHAT and CDR2 FQNNGV. Details on this clonotype: Its antigen remains unidentified.

The chain uses TRBV11-2 and TRBJ1-3, with D possibly matching TRBD1 (6 bases). The TCR comes from a woman aged 18 to 35 in good health. Sequencing input: blood. The CDR3 here is CASSRARGNGNTIYF. The CDR3 DNA sequence: TGTGCCAGCAGCCGTGCTAGGGGGAATGGAAACACCATATATTTT.